This TCR beta chain stems from a study of T-cell reconstitution after alpha-beta-depleted transplantation in children. Broader study findings: One year after transplant, T-cell counts and diversity came mostly from newly produced T cells. Alpha-beta T cells about two months after transplant reportedly derived from several hundred expanded graft clones.

The TCRbeta library incorporated unique molecular identifiers. TCRdb processed the PCR reads anew with MiXCR; each CDR3 protein has one entry. The profile shows around 200,000 distinct CDR3 sequences, around a sixth of them singletons. Germline values: CDR1 SEHNR, CDR2 FQNEAQ (reference sequence). V lost 4 bases, J lost 6 bases, and 5 bases stayed unmatched. CDR3 length: 14 residues. Note on this clonotype: The antigen is unknown.

This chain uses TRBV7-9 with TRBJ2-1, with 8 nucleotides matching TRBD2. The TCR was taken from a male patient aged 2 to 10 who had a stem cell transplant for acute lymphoblastic leukemia, so the T cells may come from the graft donor. The sample consisted of PBMCs, mostly from graft donor cells, taken 360 days after TCRalphabeta/CD19-depleted stem cell transplant. CDR3 protein: CASSYPGTSNEQFF. In DNA form, the CDR3 reads TGTGCCAGCAGCTATCCGGGGACTAGCAATGAGCAGTTCTTC. The variable domain in full, completed from reference TRBV7-9 and TRBJ2-1, reads DTGVSQNPRHKITKRGQNVTFRCDPISEHNRLYWYRQTLGQGPEFLTYFQNEAQLEKSRLLSDRFSAERPKGSFSTLEIQRTEQGDSAMYLCASSYPGTSNEQFFGPGTRLTVL.